This T cell receptor beta chain was sequenced during a study of shared clonotypes between healthy human individuals. This CDR3 spans 17 amino acids. V trimming: 5 bases; J trimming: 0 bases; junction bases outside the gene matches: 7. Germline V gives CDR1 SGHTA, CDR2 FQGNSA. Several immunoSEQ plates received, in even portions, the genomic DNA of each subset. Using immunoSEQ multiplex PCR, the repertoire was profiled, and TCRdb retains in-frame clones only, with some absent. This sample has about a million clones, with approximately 80% found just once. This clone has a count of ten or more. Its antigen is undetermined. The same CDR3 can be traced to other DNA sequences in this sample. Study-wide findings and caveats: About 5% of naive CD4 clonotypes were shared across a handful of donors. What rarefaction showed was incomplete sorted-subset sequencing despite large depth.

Both subsets, CD45RA+ naive and CD45RA-negative memory, were split from the CD4+ cells. The sample consisted of memory CD4+ T cells from PBMCs. Stated subset: CD45RA-negative fraction. The source of this sequence is a man aged 18 to 29 in good health. Some clones in this sample may be carry-over from other donors' samples. This chain connects TRBV7-2 to TRBJ1-3, with 10 bases identical to TRBD1. The CDR3 is CASSARQGALSGNTIYF. The CDR3 DNA is TGTGCCAGCAGCGCCCGACAGGGGGCTCTCTCTGGAAACACCATATATTTT.